The clone carrying this T cell receptor (beta chain) was seen at least ten times. This sample stems from a study of T cells in Graves' hyperthyroidism and ophthalmopathy. TCR beta CDR3 region amplification was performed from RNA transcripts. First-round RT-PCR with HTBI primers amplified the TCR CDR3 region. MiXCR, run by TCRdb on the multiplex PCR reads, gives a single entry per CDR3 protein. The data hold some 770,000 distinct CDR3 sequences, with roughly 15% observed a single time. Trimming stripped 3 bases from V and 7 bases from J, with 19 bases between. Germline loops: CDR1 MNHEY, CDR2 SMNVEV (reference sequence). The CDR3 covers 15 residues.

The source is a man younger than 35 with Graves' hyperthyroidism. The V gene is TRBV27, the J gene TRBJ2-7; perhaps TRBD2 as D (6 bases). The sample comprised blood. DNA for the CDR3: TGTGCCAGCAGTTTTAACGCGGGGTCGGGGAGGGAGCAGTACTTC. Translation gives CASSFNAGSGREQYF.